Below, 32 T cell receptor beta chains from the same sample are listed, as sequenced in a study of blood T cell repertoires in COVID-19 (dated by TCRdb to between 2020 and 2021). The library was obtained by the immunoSEQ multiplex PCR assay. Imported from immuneACCESS, the table was reduced by TCRdb to in-frame sequences with V and J called. These copies leave out some clones; in studies compared against another copy, an unresolved V gene accounts for under half, and the cause of the remainder is not known. Across this sample there are about 230,000 clones, with around 80% seen only once. The top ten clonotypes cover more than 25% of the sample. Sample: peripheral blood. The receptors derive from a man between 35 and 55 years old with acute or convalescent COVID-19.

V gene TRBV29-1 combines with J gene TRBJ2-7; possibly TRBD1 for D (5 bases). This CDR3 has 12 amino acids. Trimming stripped 8 bases from V and 4 bases from J, with 15 bases between. Per the germline V gene, CDR1 is SQVTM and CDR2 is ANQGSEA. CDR3 sequence: CSIQRTKYEQYF. DNA of the CDR3: TGCAGCATCCAGAGGACAAAGTACGAGCAGTACTTC.

The chain recombines TRBV5-6 with TRBJ2-1, with 10 bases fitting TRBD2. Losses at the gene ends were 1 base for V and 4 bases for J; bases not matched to a gene: 5. In germline, CDR1 is SGHDT, CDR2 YYEEEE. The CDR3 has 16 residues. The CDR3 is CASSLIAAGGYNEQFF. The CDR3, as DNA: TGTGCCAGCAGCTTGATCGCAGCGGGAGGGTACAATGAGCAGTTCTTC. Combining the CDR3 with reference TRBV5-6 and TRBJ2-1 gives the whole variable domain DAGVTQSPTHLIKTRGQQVTLRCSPKSGHDTVSWYQQALGQGPQFIFQYYEEEERQRGNFPDRFSGHQFPNYSSELNVNALLLGDSALYLCASSLIAAGGYNEQFFGPGTRLTVL.

V gene TRBV29-1 combines with J gene TRBJ2-1; 9 nucleotides align to TRBD1. Germline loops: CDR1 SQVTM, CDR2 ANQGSEA. The CDR3 loop spans 14 amino acids. The junction had 10 bases not matched to a gene; V was cut back by 4 bases and J by 9 bases. The CDR3 sequence is CSVGGDRVYGEQFF. CDR3 bases: TGCAGCGTTGGGGGGGACAGGGTCTACGGTGAGCAGTTCTTC.

The genes are TRBV18 and TRBJ2-7, with D possibly TRBD2 on 6 matching bases. CDR3 length equals 12 residues. Trimming removed 3 bases from V and 7 bases from J, with 10 bases in between. Germline-derived CDR1 and CDR2 are KGHSH and LQKENI. The DNA of the CDR3 is TGTGCCAGCTCACCGGGGCTAGCGGAGCAGTACTTC. Translated, it gives CASSPGLAEQYF.

The V call is TRBV4-1, the J call TRBJ1-2, with D unresolved. In germline, CDR1 is MGHRA, CDR2 YSYEKL. The CDR3 length is 15 residues. Trimming left V 0 bases short and J 8 bases short, with 16 bases between. The CDR3, as DNA: TGCGCCAGCAGCCAAGATAGCGAATGGGGTCAGGGCTACACCTTC. Its translation is CASSQDSEWGQGYTF.

This rearrangement joins TRBV5-1 to TRBJ2-6; TRBD1 matches at 12 bases. Germline CDR1 SGHRS, CDR2 YFSETQ. The CDR3 length is 18 residues. Trimming removed 5 bases from V and 2 bases from J; junction bases left unmatched: 8. The CDR3 DNA sequence: TGCGCCAGCAGGATAGGGACAGGGGGCGGGACTGGGGCCAACGTCCTGACTTTC. Protein sequence: CASRIGTGGGTGANVLTF.

The chain employs TRBV18 and TRBJ1-6, with 9 nucleotides matching TRBD1. The germline CDR1 and CDR2 sequences are KGHSH and LQKENI. The length of the CDR3 is 16 residues. J lost 7 bases, V lost 5 bases, and 9 bases had no gene match. The CDR3 nucleotides read TGTGCCAGCTCATCTCGGACAGGGGAAGCAAATTCACCCCTCCACTTT. Translating gives CASSSRTGEANSPLHF.

For this clone: Compared with germline, one end of the junction differs, possibly owing to a read error. The rearrangement uses TRBV9 and TRBJ1-2, with D unclear. Looked up from germline, CDR1 is SGDLS and CDR2 is YYNGEE. CDR3 length: 11 residues. This CDR3 is CASSAYYDYTF. CDR3 nucleotide sequence: TGTGCCAGCAGCGCCTATTATGACTACACCTTC.

The CDR3: CASRTSGRASEQFF. The CDR3 coding sequence is TGTGCCAGTAGGACTAGCGGGAGGGCCAGTGAGCAGTTCTTC. J is TRBJ2-1 and V is TRBV19; 14 positions match TRBD2. Germline assignment: CDR1 LNHDA and CDR2 SQIVND (reference sequence). Trimming cost V 6 bases and J 9 bases; bases outside gene matches: 4. The length of the CDR3 is 14 residues.

The rearrangement joins TRBV12-3 or TRBV12-4 to TRBJ1-2; D not resolved. The CDR3 sequence is 11 residues long. The V end was cut by 4 bases, the J end by 7 bases, with 7 bases between. The CDR3 coding sequence is TGTGCCAGCAGTTATCAGCGTGGCTACACCTTC. This sequence encodes CASSYQRGYTF.

This chain uses TRBV4-2 with TRBJ2-1; 9 nucleotides match TRBD1. V was clipped by 8 bases and J by 7 bases; unmatched bases: 6. This CDR3 contains 13 residues. The germline V gene encodes CDR1 LGHNA and CDR2 YNFKEQ. CDR3 DNA sequence: TGTGCCAGCTCGGGACAGGGTTTGAATGAGCAGTTCTTC. This sequence encodes CASSGQGLNEQFF.

The chain has TRBV7-9 and TRBJ1-1, with TRBD1 matching 7 bases. Trimming removed 4 bases from V and 6 bases from J; junction bases left unmatched: 11. The CDR3 loop spans 15 amino acids. Looked up from germline, CDR1 is SEHNR and CDR2 is FQNEAQ (reference sequence). In DNA form, the CDR3 reads TGTGCCAGCAGCTCCTCGGTAGGGGGCCTCGCTGAAGCTTTCTTT. Its translation: CASSSSVGGLAEAFF.

J is TRBJ1-3 and V is TRBV5-1; the D is unclear. Trimming pared 1 base from V and 0 bases from J, leaving 11 bases between. CDR3 length: 16 residues. Germline CDR1 reads SGHRS; CDR2 reads YFSETQ. CDR3 sequence (DNA): TGCGCCAGCAGCTTGATACCGCGGAGCTCTGGAAACACCATATATTTT. Amino acid sequence: CASSLIPRSSGNTIYF.

The gene calls are TRBV19 and TRBJ2-4; 7 bases are a match to TRBD1. Germline CDR1 and CDR2: LNHDA and SQIVND (reference sequence). The CDR3 runs to 15 residues. Trimming took 7 bases from V and 5 from J; bases not matched to a gene: 11. The CDR3 DNA sequence: TGTGCCAGTAACCAAGGGGGCGGTTGGGAAAACATTCAGTACTTC. It codes for CASNQGGGWENIQYF.

This clone was detected a few times. The V call is TRBV7-2, the J call TRBJ1-1; D is perhaps TRBD1 (6 bases). The V gene lost 4 bases and the J gene lost 1 base, with 7 bases spanning the gap. Germline assignment: CDR1 SGHTA and CDR2 FQGNSA. The CDR3 length is 13 residues. The CDR3 sequence: CASSSDRNTEAFF. The CDR3 region has the DNA TGTGCCAGCAGCTCGGACAGGAACACTGAAGCTTTCTTT.

The V gene is TRBV7-7, the J gene TRBJ2-5, with 14 bases fitting TRBD2. Unmatched junction bases numbered 9, after V lost 4 bases and J lost 5 bases. The CDR3 spans 17 residues. Germline CDR1 is SSHAT and CDR2 is FNYEAQ (reference sequence). This CDR3 is CASSYSTTSGGGETQYF. The CDR3 DNA is TGTGCCAGCAGCTATTCCACGACTAGCGGGGGGGGCGAGACCCAGTACTTC.

The CDR3 DNA reads as TGTGCCAGCAGCACCGGGACAGGGAATAATACGCAGTATTTT. This translates into CASSTGTGNNTQYF. The rearrangement links TRBV7-9 to TRBJ2-3; 9 bases agree with TRBD1. This CDR3 spans 14 amino acids. V lost 5 bases, J lost 7 bases, and 7 bases stayed unmatched. Looked up from germline, CDR1 is SEHNR and CDR2 is FQNEAQ (reference sequence).

The rearrangement joins TRBV7-9 to TRBJ2-1; 12 bases are a match to TRBD2. Per the germline V gene, CDR1 is SEHNR and CDR2 is FQNEAQ (reference sequence). The CDR3 loop spans 17 amino acids. The ends lost 3 bases at V and 7 bases at J; junction bases unmatched: 10. The CDR3 sequence: CASSFLTSGRLGNEQFF. The CDR3 DNA reads as TGTGCCAGCAGCTTTCTAACTAGCGGGAGGCTGGGGAATGAGCAGTTCTTC.

This chain connects TRBV3-1 (or the pseudogene TRBV3-2) to TRBJ2-3, with unresolved D. V was shortened by 1 base and J by 6 bases, with 11 bases between the two germline ends. The germline gives CDR1 LGHDT, CDR2 YNNKEL (reference sequence). The CDR3 has 14 residues. The CDR3: CASSQGRAFDTQYF. CDR3 DNA: TGTGCCAGCAGCCAAGGTAGAGCGTTCGATACGCAGTATTTT.

This chain links TRBV5-1 with TRBJ2-1, with 8 bases that match TRBD1. V shed 3 bases and J 6 bases; nucleotides not matched to a gene: 5. Germline CDR1 SGHRS, CDR2 YFSETQ. CDR3 size: 14 residues. The CDR3 spells CASSYAGGRNEQFF. The CDR3 nucleotides are TGCGCCAGCAGCTACGCAGGGGGCCGCAATGAGCAGTTCTTC.

The rearrangement uses TRBV11-3 and TRBJ2-1, with TRBD2 identical over 9 bases. This CDR3 spans 15 amino acids. Germline CDR1 and CDR2: SGHNT and YENEEA. Losses at the gene ends were 1 base for V and 9 bases for J; bases not matched to a gene: 7. CDR3 nucleotides: TGTGCCAGCAGCTTAGGGTTAGCGGGAGAATTTGAGCAGTTCTTC. It yields the protein CASSLGLAGEFEQFF.

This chain uses TRBV7-2 with TRBJ1-1, with D possibly being TRBD1 (5 bases). CDR3 length: 15 amino acids. Trimming removed 1 base at V and 2 bases at J, with 11 bases between. Looked up from germline, CDR1 is SGHTA and CDR2 is FQGNSA. CDR3 nucleotide sequence: TGTGCCAGCAGCTTAGGGGGATGGGGCAACACTGAAGCTTTCTTT. Encoded protein: CASSLGGWGNTEAFF.

The chain has TRBV6-5 and TRBJ1-5, with D possibly matching TRBD1 (5 bases). The germline V gene has CDR1 MNHEY and CDR2 SVGAGI. The CDR3 extends over 12 amino acids. V was clipped by 9 bases and J by 5 bases, with 11 bases between them. The CDR3 DNA is TGTGCCAGTCATACGGGGGATCAGCCCCAGCATTTT. Its translation: CASHTGDQPQHF.

The V call is TRBV19, the J call TRBJ2-2; D possibly corresponds to TRBD2 (6 bases). In germline, CDR1 is LNHDA, CDR2 SQIVND (reference sequence). This CDR3 is 14 amino acids long. V was cut by 7 bases and J by 6 bases, with 15 bases left in between. The chain's CDR3 is CASKEGAGSGELFF. The CDR3 bases are TGTGCCAGTAAGGAGGGCGCAGGTTCCGGGGAGCTGTTTTTT.

This rearrangement joins TRBV4-1 to TRBJ2-5; 11 bases match TRBD2. Losses at the gene ends were 4 bases for V and 4 bases for J; bases not matched to a gene: 5. The CDR3 extends over 15 amino acids. CDR1 is MGHRA and CDR2 is YSYEKL in the germline V gene. CDR3 coding DNA: TGCGCCAGCAGCCGCGAACTAGCGGGGGCAGAGACCCAGTACTTC. Residues: CASSRELAGAETQYF.

The chain employs TRBV27 and TRBJ2-1; TRBD2 aligns across 13 bases. V lost 4 bases and J lost 7; bases outside the gene matches: 7. The length of the CDR3 is 16 residues. In germline, CDR1 is MNHEY, CDR2 SMNVEV (reference sequence). CDR3 in DNA: TGTGCCAGCAGTTCTCCCGGGACTAGCGGGAAAAATGAGCAGTTCTTC. This translates into CASSSPGTSGKNEQFF.

This clone has a single count. The chain recombines TRBV4-1 with TRBJ1-5, with D unresolved. This CDR3 is built from 14 residues. Trimming cost V 1 base and J 4 bases, with 8 bases left between them. Per germline, CDR1 MGHRA and CDR2 YSYEKL. The CDR3 nucleotides are TGCGCCAGCAGCCAAGTTTCGGGAAATCAGCCCCAGCATTTT. This translates into CASSQVSGNQPQHF.

V usage is TRBV7-2 and J usage is TRBJ2-1, with D possibly TRBD2 on 5 matching bases. V was trimmed by 1 base and J by 5 bases, leaving 6 bases between them. CDR3 length: 13 residues. Germline V gene data show CDR1 as SGHTA and CDR2 as FQGNSA. CDR3 loop: CASSLGGHNEQFF. CDR3 nucleotide sequence: TGTGCCAGCAGCTTAGGCGGGCACAATGAGCAGTTCTTC. The whole variable domain, remainder taken from reference TRBV7-2 and TRBJ2-1, is GAGVSQSPSNKVTEKGKDVELRCDPISGHTALYWYRQSLGQGLEFLIYFQGNSAPDKSGLPSDRFSAERTGGSVSTLTIQRTQQEDSAVYLCASSLGGHNEQFFGPGTRLTVL.

This clone was seen ten or more times. This chain joins TRBV4-2 and TRBJ2-1; 12 positions agree with TRBD2. This CDR3 is built from 16 residues. V was clipped by 0 bases and J by 4 bases; unmatched bases: 1. CDR1 and CDR2 (germline): LGHNA, YNFKEQ. The CDR3 loop is CASSQEGTSGYNEQFF. Written as DNA, the CDR3 is TGTGCCAGCAGCCAAGAAGGGACTAGCGGGTACAATGAGCAGTTCTTC.

As DNA, the CDR3 is TGCGCCAGCAGCTTGGCCTCGGGGGGCCTGCGAGTAACTAATGAAAAACTGTTTTTT. Translated, it gives CASSLASGGLRVTNEKLFF. The chain has TRBV5-1 and TRBJ1-4; D possibly corresponds to TRBD1 (6 bases). The V end was cut by 0 bases, the J end by 1 base, with 19 bases between. The CDR3 contains 19 residues. The germline V gene encodes CDR1 SGHRS and CDR2 YFSETQ.

The chain recombines TRBV20-1 with TRBJ1-2; the D gene is possibly TRBD1 (6 bases). The CDR3 loop spans 11 amino acids. Germline values: CDR1 DFQATT, CDR2 SNEGSKA (reference sequence). Trimming removed 5 bases at V and 8 bases at J, with 12 bases between. CDR3 in DNA: TGCAGTGCTCACACAGGGTTCGGCTACACCTTC. It encodes CSAHTGFGYTF.

A single count supports this clone. The gene calls are TRBV18 and TRBJ2-7, with D perhaps TRBD1 (6 bases). The CDR3 covers 15 residues. V lost 5 bases and J 3 bases, leaving 17 bases between the germline ends. CDR1 is KGHSH and CDR2 is LQKENI in the germline V gene. CDR3 loop: CASSIPQGPIYEQYF. The CDR3 coding sequence is TGTGCCAGCTCAATTCCACAGGGTCCCATCTACGAGCAGTACTTC.